This T cell receptor (beta chain) was captured by sequencing in a study of patients and donors after allogeneic stem cell transplantation. Each CDR3 protein gets one entry after TCRdb re-called the RT-PCR reads with MiXCR. The sample lists 100,000 to 120,000 distinct CDR3 sequences; less than 45% were seen once. CDR3 length equals 13 residues. Trimming pared 4 bases from V and 5 bases from J, leaving 10 bases between. CDR1 and CDR2 (germline): SGHRS, YFSETQ. Sequencing was carried out using blood, either unsorted or a sorted T cell fraction (not recorded which). The chain is built from TRBV5-1 and TRBJ2-1; a possible D gene is TRBD2 (5 bases). The clonotype comes from a human donor who was either an allogeneic HSCT recipient or a stem cell or donor lymphocyte infusion donor (not recorded which). It is not recorded whose cells these are; they may come from a transplant donor. The CDR3 loop is CASSRSGNNEQFF. The DNA for the CDR3 is TGCGCCAGCAGCCGGAGCGGAAACAATGAGCAGTTCTTC.